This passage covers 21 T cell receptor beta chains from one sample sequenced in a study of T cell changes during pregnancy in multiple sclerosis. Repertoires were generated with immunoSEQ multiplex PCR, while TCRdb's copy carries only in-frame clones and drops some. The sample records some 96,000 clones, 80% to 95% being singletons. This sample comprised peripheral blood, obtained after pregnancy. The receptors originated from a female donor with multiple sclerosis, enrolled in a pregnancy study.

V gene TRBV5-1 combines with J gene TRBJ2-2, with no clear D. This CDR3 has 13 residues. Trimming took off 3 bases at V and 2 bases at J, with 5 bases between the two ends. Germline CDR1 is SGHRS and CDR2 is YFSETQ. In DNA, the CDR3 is TGCGCCAGCAGCTCCACTAACACCGGGGAGCTGTTTTTT. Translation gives CASSSTNTGELFF.

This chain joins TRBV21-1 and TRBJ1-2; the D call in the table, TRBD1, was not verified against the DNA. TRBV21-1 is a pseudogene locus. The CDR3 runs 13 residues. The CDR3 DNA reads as TGTGCCAGCAGCCAGACAGGTAGATATGGCTACACCTTC. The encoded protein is CASSQTGRYGYTF.

CDR3 DNA: TGTGCCAGCAGTGAAGGGTCGGTGAACACTGAAGCTTTCTTT. It codes for CASSEGSVNTEAFF. The chain combines TRBV6-1 with TRBJ1-1; no reliable D call. Germline loops: CDR1 MNHNS, CDR2 SASEGT. The ends were cut back, 1 base at V and 0 bases at J, with 6 bases in the middle. The CDR3 spans 14 residues.

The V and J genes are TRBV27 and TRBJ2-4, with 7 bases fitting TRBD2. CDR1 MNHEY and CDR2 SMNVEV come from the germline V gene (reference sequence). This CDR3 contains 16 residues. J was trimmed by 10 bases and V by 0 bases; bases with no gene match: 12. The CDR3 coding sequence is TGTGCCAGCAGTTTATCTAGCCGGGAGGTGGCGAGAATTCAGTACTTC. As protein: CASSLSSREVARIQYF.

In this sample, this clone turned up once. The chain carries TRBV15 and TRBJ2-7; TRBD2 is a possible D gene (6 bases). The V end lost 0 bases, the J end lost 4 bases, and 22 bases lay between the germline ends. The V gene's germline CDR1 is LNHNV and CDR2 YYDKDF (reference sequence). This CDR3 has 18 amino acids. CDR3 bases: TGTGCCACCAGCAGAGATAGTTTCGGAGCGGGCTCTTTTTACGAGCAGTACTTC. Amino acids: CATSRDSFGAGSFYEQYF.

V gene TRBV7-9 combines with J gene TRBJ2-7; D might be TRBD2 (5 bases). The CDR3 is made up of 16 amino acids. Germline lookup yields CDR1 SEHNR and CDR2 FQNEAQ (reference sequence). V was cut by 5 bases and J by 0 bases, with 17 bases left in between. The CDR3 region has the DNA TGTGCCAGCAGCCCTAGGACTTCCCAAAGCTCCTACGAGCAGTACTTC. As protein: CASSPRTSQSSYEQYF.

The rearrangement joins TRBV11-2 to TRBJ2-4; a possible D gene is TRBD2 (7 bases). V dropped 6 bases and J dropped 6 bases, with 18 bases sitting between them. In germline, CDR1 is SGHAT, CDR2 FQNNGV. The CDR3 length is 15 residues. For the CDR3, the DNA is TGTGCCAGCAGGTCTATTCGGGGGGCGTTAAACATTCAGTACTTC. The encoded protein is CASRSIRGALNIQYF.

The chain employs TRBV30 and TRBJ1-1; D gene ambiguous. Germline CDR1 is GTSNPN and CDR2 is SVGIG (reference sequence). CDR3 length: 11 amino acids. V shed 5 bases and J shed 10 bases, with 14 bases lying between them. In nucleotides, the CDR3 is TGTGCCTGGGCAGGATTTAATCTAGCTTTCTTT. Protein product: CAWAGFNLAFF.

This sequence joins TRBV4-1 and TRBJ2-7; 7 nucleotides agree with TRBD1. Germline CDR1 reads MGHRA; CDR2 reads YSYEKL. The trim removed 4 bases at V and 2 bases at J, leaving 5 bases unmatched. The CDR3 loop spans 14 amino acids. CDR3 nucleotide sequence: TGCGCCAGCAGCCCTGTAGGGGGCACCTACGAGCAGTACTTC. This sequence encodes CASSPVGGTYEQYF.

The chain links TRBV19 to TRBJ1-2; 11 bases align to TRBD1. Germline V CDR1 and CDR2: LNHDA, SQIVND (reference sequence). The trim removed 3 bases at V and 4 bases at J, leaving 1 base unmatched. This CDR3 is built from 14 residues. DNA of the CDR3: TGTGCCAGTAGTATTGGGACAGGGGGCTATGGCTACACCTTC. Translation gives CASSIGTGGYGYTF.

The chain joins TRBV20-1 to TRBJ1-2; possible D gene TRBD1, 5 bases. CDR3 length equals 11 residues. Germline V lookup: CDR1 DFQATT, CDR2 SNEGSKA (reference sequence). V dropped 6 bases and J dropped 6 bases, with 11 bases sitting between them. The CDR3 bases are TGCAGTGCCCCACAGGTGAATGGCTACACCTTC. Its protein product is CSAPQVNGYTF.

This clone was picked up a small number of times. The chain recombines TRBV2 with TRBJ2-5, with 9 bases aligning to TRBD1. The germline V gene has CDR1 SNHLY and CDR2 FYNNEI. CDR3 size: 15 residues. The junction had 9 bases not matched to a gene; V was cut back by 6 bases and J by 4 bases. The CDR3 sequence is CASRQRTGAGETQYF. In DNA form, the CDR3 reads TGTGCCAGCAGACAGCGGACAGGGGCGGGAGAGACCCAGTACTTC.

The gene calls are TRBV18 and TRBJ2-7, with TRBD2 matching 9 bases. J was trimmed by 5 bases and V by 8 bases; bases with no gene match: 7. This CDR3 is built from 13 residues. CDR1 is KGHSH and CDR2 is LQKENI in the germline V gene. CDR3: CASQGLALDEQYF. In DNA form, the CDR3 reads TGTGCCAGCCAAGGACTAGCGTTGGACGAGCAGTACTTC. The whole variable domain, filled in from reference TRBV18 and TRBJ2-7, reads NAGVMQNPRHLVRRRGQEARLRCSPMKGHSHVYWYRQLPEEGLKFMVYLQKENIIDESGMPKERFSAEFPKEGPSILRIQQVVRGDSAAYFCASQGLALDEQYFGPGTRLTVT.

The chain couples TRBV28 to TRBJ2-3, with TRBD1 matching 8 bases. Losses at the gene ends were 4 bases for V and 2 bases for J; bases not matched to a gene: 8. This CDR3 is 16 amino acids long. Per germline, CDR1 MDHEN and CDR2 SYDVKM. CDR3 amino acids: CASSWADREVTDTQYF. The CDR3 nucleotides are TGTGCCAGCAGTTGGGCGGACAGGGAGGTCACAGATACGCAGTATTTT.

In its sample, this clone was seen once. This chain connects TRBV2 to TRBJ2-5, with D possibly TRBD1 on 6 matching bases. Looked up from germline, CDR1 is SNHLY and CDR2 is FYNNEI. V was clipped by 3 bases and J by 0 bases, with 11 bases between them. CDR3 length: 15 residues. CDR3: CASSEDRLYQETQYF. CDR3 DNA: TGTGCCAGCAGTGAGGACAGATTGTACCAAGAGACCCAGTACTTC.

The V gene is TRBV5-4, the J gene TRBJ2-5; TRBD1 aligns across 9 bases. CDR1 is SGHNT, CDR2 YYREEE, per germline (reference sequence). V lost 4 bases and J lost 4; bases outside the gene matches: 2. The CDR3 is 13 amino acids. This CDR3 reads CASSLDRGETQYF. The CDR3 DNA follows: TGTGCCAGCAGCCTGGACAGGGGAGAGACCCAGTACTTC.

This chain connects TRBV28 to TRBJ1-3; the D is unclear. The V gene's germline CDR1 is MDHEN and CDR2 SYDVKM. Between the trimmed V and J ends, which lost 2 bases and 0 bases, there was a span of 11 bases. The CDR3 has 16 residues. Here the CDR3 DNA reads TGTGCCAGCAGTTTAGTTGCCATACACTCTGGAAACACCATATATTTT. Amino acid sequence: CASSLVAIHSGNTIYF.

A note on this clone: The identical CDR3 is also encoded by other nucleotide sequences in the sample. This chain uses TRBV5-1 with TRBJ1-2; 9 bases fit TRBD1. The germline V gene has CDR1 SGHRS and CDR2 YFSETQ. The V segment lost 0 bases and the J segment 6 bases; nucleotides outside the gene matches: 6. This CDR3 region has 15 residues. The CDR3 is CASSLGDRGVDGYTF. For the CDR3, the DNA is TGCGCCAGCAGCTTGGGAGACAGGGGGGTTGATGGCTACACCTTC. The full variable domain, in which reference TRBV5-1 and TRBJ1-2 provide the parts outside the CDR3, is KAGVTQTPRYLIKTRGQQVTLSCSPISGHRSVSWYQQTPGQGLQFLFEYFSETQRNKGNFPGRFSGRQFSNSRSEMNVSTLELGDSALYLCASSLGDRGVDGYTFGSGTRLTVV.

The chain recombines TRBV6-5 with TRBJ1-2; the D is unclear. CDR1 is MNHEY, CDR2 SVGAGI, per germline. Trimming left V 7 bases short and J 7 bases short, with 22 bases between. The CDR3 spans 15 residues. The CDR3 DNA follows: TGTGCCAGCACCCTCGGGTCTGGTGGTTTCTTTGGCTACACCTTC. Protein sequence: CASTLGSGGFFGYTF.

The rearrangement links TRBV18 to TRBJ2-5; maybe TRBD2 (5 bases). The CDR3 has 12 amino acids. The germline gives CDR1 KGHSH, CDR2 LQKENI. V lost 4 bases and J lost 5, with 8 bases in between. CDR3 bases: TGTGCCAGCTCACTCAGGAGGGAGACCCAGTACTTC. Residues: CASSLRRETQYF.

CDR3 in amino acids: CATSRGGVVKQYF. The CDR3 DNA reads as TGTGCCACCAGCAGAGGGGGGGTGGTAAAGCAGTACTTC. The J gene is TRBJ2-7, the V gene TRBV15; the D gene is possibly TRBD2 (6 bases). CDR3 length: 13 residues. The germline V and J ends were trimmed by 1 base and 8 bases, with 12 bases remaining between them. Germline CDR1 reads LNHNV; CDR2 reads YYDKDF (reference sequence).